This record looks at one T cell receptor (beta chain) sequence and its context. The data were obtained in a study of blood T cell repertoires in COVID-19. Turning to the study itself: Material from acute and convalescent COVID-19 was sourced from the United States, Italy and Spain.

Per the original data handling: Amplification of reference gene primers provided the estimated nucleated cell counts. Repertoires were generated with immunoSEQ multiplex PCR, while TCRdb's copy carries only in-frame clones and drops some. V and J calls and clone size are given by that table; D and trimming were obtained from the DNA. This table has about 110,000 clones, over 75% appearing once. CDR1 and CDR2 (germline): GTSNPN, SVGIG (reference sequence). V lost 2 bases and J lost 4, with 12 bases in between. The CDR3 loop spans 14 amino acids. V gene TRBV30 combines with J gene TRBJ1-5; D not resolved. The sample consisted of peripheral blood. This TCR came from a woman in her forties or fifties with acute or convalescent COVID-19. The CDR3 DNA reads as TGTGCCTGGAGTTCTCTCACTGATAATCAGCCCCAGCATTTT. Translation gives CAWSSLTDNQPQHF.